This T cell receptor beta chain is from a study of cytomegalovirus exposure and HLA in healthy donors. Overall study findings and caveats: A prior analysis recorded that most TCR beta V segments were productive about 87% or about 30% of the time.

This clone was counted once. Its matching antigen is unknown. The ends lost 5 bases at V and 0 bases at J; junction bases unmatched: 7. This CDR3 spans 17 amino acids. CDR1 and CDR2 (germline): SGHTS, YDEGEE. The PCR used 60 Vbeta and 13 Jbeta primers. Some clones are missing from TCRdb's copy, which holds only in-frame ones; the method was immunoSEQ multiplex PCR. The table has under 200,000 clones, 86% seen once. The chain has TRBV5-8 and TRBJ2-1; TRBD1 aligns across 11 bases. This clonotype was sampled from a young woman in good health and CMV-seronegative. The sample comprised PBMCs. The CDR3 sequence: CASSSTGTGGSYNEQFF. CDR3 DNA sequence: TGTGCCAGCAGTTCGACCGGGACAGGGGGCTCCTACAATGAGCAGTTCTTC.